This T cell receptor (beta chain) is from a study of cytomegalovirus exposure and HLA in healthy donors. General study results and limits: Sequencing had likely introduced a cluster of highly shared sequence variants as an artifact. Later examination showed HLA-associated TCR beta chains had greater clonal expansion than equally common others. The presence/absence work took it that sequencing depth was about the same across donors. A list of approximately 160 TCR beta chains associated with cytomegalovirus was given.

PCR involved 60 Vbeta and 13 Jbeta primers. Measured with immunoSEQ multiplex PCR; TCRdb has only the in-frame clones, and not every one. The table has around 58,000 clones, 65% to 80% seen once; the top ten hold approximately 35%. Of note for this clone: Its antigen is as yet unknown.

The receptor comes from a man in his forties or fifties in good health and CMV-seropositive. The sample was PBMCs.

CDR3 coding DNA: TGTGCCAGCAGCGCGGGGACAGGCCAGAACACCGGGGAGCTGTTTTTT. Translated: CASSAGTGQNTGELFF. The J gene is TRBJ2-2, the V gene TRBV7-2; 8 bases align to TRBD1. V shed 5 bases and J 1 base; nucleotides not matched to a gene: 6. The CDR3 totals 16 residues. Germline V gene sequence: CDR1 SGHTA, CDR2 FQGNSA.